Reported below is one T cell receptor beta chain. V lost 1 base to trimming and J lost 4 bases, with 17 bases between them. Germline V gene sequence: CDR1 LNHDA, CDR2 SQIVND (reference sequence). The CDR3 runs 17 residues. These data originate in a study of blood T cell repertoires in COVID-19. At the level of the study: In each case, the material was cDNA or gDNA derived from T cells, B-cell-depleted T cells, or PBMCs.

Profiled with immunoSEQ multiplex PCR; TCRdb holds only in-frame clones, not every one. The sample lists around 95,000 clones; 85% to 90% were seen once. The material sequenced was peripheral blood. The receptor's source is a human donor in a cohort sampled during active COVID-19. The V gene is TRBV19, the J gene TRBJ2-1, with a weak D call TRBD2 (5 bases). The CDR3 bases are TGTGCCAGTAGTATAGGTAGGGAGTTCCCCTCATACAATGAGCAGTTCTTC. It specifies CASSIGREFPSYNEQFF.